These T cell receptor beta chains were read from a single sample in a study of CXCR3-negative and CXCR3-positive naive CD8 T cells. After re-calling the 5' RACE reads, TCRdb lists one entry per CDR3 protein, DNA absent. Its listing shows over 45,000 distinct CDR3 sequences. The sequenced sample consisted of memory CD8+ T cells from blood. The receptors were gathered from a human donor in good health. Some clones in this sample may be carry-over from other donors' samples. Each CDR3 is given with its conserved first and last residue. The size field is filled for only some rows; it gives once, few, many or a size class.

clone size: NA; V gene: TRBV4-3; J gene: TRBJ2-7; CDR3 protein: CASSLEGTSGGASYEQYF
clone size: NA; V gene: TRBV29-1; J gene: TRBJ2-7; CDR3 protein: CSVEDPGLSYEQYF
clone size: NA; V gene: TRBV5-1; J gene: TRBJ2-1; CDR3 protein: CASSLAVDEQFF
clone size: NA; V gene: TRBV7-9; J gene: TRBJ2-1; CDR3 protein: CASSPTRNEQFF
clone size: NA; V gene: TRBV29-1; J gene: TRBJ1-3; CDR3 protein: CSVDPTSSGNTIYF
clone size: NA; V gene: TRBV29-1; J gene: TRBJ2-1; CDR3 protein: CSVVPGQGRDEQFF
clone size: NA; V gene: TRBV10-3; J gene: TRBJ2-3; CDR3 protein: CAISVTGGHLTDTQYF
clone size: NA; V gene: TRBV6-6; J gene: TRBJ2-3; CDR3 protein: CASSYTSGRTDTQYF
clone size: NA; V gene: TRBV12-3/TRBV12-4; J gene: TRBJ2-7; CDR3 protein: CASSSPIRSYEQYF
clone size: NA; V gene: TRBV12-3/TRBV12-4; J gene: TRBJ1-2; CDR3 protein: CASSRDFGYTF
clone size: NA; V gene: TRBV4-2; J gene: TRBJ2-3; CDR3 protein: CASSQEASGGADTQYF
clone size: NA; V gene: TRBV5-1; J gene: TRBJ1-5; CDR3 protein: CASSLGQGSNQPQHF
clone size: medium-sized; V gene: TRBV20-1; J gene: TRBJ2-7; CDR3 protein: CSARVGEGTYEQYF
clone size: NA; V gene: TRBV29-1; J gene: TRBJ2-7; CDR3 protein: CSVVGQDPYEQYF
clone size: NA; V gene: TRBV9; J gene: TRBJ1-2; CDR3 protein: CASSVLPGQGASGYTF
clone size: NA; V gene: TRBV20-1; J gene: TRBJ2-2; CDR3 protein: CSARDQAGGDTGELFF
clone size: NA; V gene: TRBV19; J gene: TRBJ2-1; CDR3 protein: CASSTTGDEQFF
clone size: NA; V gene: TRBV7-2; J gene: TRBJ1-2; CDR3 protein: CASSIGTVYGYTF
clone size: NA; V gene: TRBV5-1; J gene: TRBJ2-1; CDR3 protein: CASRAVYRIYNEQFF
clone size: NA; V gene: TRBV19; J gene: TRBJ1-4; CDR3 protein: CASTENDRVSTHEKLFF
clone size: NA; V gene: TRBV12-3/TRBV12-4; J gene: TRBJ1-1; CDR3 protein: CASSQTGVNTEAFF
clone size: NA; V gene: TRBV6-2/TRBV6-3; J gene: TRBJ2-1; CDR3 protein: CASSYGGYEQFF
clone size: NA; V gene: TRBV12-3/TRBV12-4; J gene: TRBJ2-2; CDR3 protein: CASSARNTGELFF
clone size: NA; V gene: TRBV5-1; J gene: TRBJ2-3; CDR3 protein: CASSIGGVGTDTQYF
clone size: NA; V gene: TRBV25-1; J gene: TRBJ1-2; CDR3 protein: CASTDGVSGYTF
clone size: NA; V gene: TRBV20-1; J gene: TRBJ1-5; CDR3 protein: CSAMDTGGQSQPQHF
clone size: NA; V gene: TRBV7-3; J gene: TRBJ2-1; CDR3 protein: CASSSGGHEQFF
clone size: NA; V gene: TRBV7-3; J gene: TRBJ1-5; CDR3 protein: CASSLTASGQPQHF
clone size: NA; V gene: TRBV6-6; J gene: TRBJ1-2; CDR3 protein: CASSSRDVAFVGYTF
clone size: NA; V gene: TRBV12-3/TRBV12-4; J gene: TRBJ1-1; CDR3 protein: CASSFGPNTEAFF
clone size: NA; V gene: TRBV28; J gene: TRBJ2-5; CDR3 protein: CASRPTRGQETQYF
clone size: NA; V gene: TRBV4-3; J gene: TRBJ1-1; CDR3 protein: CASSQGAGGTEAFF
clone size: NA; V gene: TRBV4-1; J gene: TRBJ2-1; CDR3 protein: CASSLNQGIGPYNEQFF
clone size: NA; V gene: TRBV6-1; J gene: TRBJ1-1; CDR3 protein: CASSVGDRMNTEAFF
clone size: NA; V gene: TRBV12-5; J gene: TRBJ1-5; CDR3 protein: CASGLGTGAQPQHF
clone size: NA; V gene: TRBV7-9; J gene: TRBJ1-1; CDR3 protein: CASSFGFEEAFF
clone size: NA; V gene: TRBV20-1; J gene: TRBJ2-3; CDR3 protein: CSADNPTTIKPNLKDTQYF
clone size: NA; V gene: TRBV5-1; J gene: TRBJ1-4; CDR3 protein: CASSALDARLTNEKLFF
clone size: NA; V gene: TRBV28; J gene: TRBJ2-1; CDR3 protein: CASSPTGNEYGYEQFF
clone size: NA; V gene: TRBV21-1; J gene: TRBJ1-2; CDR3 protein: CASHRGQGYGYTF
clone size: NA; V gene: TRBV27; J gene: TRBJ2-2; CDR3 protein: CASSPNPVVGELFF
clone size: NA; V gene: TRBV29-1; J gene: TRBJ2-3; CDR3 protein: CSVDPLAGGTDTQYF
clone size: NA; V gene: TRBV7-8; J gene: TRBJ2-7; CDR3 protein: CASSLDAAYEQYF
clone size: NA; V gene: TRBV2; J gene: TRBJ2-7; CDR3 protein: CASSELGKESYEQYF
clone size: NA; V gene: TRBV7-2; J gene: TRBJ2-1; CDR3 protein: CASSSVQGLAIDEQFF
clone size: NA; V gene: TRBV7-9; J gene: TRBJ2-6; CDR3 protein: CASSLQYGANVLTF
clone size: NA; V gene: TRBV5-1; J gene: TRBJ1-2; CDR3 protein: CASSPTPGEKANYGYTF
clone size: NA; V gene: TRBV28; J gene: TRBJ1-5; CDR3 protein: CASRKVGNQPQHF
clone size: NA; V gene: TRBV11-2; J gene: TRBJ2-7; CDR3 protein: CASSLSVYEQYF
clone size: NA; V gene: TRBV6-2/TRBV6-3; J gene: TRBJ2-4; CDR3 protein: CASSFTSGTGAKNIQYF
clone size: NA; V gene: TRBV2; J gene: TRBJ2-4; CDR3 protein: CARASREAKNIQYF
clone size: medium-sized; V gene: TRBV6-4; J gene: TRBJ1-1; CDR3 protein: CASSDRDNTEAFF
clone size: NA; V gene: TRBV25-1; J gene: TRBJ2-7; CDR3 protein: CATQVGGLYEQYF
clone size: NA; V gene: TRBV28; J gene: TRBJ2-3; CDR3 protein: CASSLGLAGGADTQYF
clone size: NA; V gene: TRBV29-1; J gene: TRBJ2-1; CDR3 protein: CSAQTEYNEQFF